This T cell receptor beta chain was observed in a study of a mutant IDH1 vaccine in newly diagnosed glioma. Study-level information: Patients received vaccination from 4-6 weeks after radiotherapy alone, or with temozolomide cycles. Sex distribution of treated patients was about 62% male and about 38% female; mean age was roughly 37 years.

This clone has only a few counts. Its specificity is not known. The repertoire was sequenced with immunoSEQ multiplex PCR; TCRdb's copy has only in-frame clones and lacks some. Of over 50,000 clones listed, 76% are singletons. V was cut by 7 bases and J by 0 bases, with 16 bases left in between. This CDR3 is built from 16 residues. Looked up from germline, CDR1 is MNHNY and CDR2 is SVGAGI (reference sequence). Time point of the sample: week 47, end of study. The vaccine gave 300 ug of a 20-mer mutant IDH1 peptide subcutaneously per dose. Vaccination of patients was performed eight times, in weeks 1, 3, 5, 7, 11, 15, 19 and 23.

The chain uses TRBV6-6 and TRBJ1-5; tentatively, D is TRBD1 (5 bases). The receptor comes from a woman in her forties with glioma. Some clones in this sample may be carry-over from other donors' samples. Source: PBMCs, taken from a glioma patient whose treatment included an IDH1 peptide vaccine. This CDR3 is CASTRAGADSNQPQHF. The CDR3 DNA is TGTGCCAGCACCCGAGCCGGGGCGGATAGCAATCAGCCCCAGCATTTT.